This TCR beta chain was identified in a study of blood T cell repertoires in COVID-19. Some clones are missing from TCRdb's copy, which holds only in-frame ones; the method was immunoSEQ multiplex PCR. The table lists 300,000 to 400,000 clones, approximately 86% of them singletons. This CDR3 spans 15 amino acids. J gave up 4 bases and V 2 bases, and 4 bases lay outside the gene matches. Germline CDR1 and CDR2: MNHEY and SVGAGI. The TCR comes from a man aged 25-45 years with COVID-19, enrolled during active disease. The chain recombines TRBV6-5 with TRBJ2-3; 9 bases map to TRBD1. Sequenced sample: peripheral blood. The CDR3: CASSYEGQGADTQYF. DNA for the CDR3: TGTGCCAGCAGTTACGAGGGACAGGGAGCAGATACGCAGTATTTT.